This TCR beta chain was identified during a study of blood T cells in healthy people across ages. Concerning this clonotype itself: Its antigen is still unknown. With a much larger clone just one base away, this may be a read error.

CDR1 is SGHAT and CDR2 is FQNNGV in the germline V gene. This CDR3 spans 16 amino acids. The trim removed 1 base at V and 1 base at J, leaving 6 bases unmatched. Notes on the study in general: The study found more naive CD4+ cells and higher diversity in long-lived than aged donors.

A second PCR, run for about 7 to 11 cycles, used a sample-barcoded 5' primer plus a J-beta primer mix. Every single cDNA molecule received a tag from a template-switch adaptor with 12 random nucleotides. Samples each returned at least 3 million CDR3-containing paired-end reads. TCRdb analysed the 5' RACE reads with MiXCR anew, one entry per CDR3 protein. This table holds roughly 1.7 million distinct CDR3 sequences, roughly a third found once. Sequencing was done on a sample of blood. This sequence joins TRBV11-2 and TRBJ2-5; 7 positions match TRBD2. The sequence was obtained from a woman aged 25-40 years in good health. CDR3: CASSLGTRTLQETQYF. For the CDR3, the DNA is TGTGCCAGCAGCTTAGGGACTAGGACCCTCCAAGAGACCCAGTACTTC.